This TCR beta chain was captured in a study of blood T cell repertoires in COVID-19. The CDR3 is 16 residues long. V was clipped by 3 bases and J by 0 bases, with 12 bases between them. CDR1 and CDR2 from the germline V gene are LNHDA and SQIVND (reference sequence). Data came from immunoSEQ multiplex PCR; TCRdb stores just in-frame clones and leaves some out. Of fewer than 500,000 clones in the sample, roughly 90% are singletons; the top ten hold 0.8% to 0.85%. The Seattle patients, enrolled during active infection, were followed longitudinally. The TCR originated in a man younger than 35 with COVID-19, enrolled during active disease. Specimen: peripheral blood. The chain uses TRBV19 and TRBJ2-1; D gene ambiguous. This CDR3 reads CASSIMGESSYNEQFF. CDR3 nucleotide sequence: TGTGCCAGTAGTATCATGGGCGAGAGCTCCTACAATGAGCAGTTCTTC.